The next 25 T cell receptor beta chains were all read from a single sample in a study of blood T cells in healthy people across ages. Primed by a sample-barcoded 5' primer and a J-beta primer mix, a second PCR proceeded for 7 to 11 cycles. TCRdb passed the 5' RACE reads through MiXCR, listing each CDR3 protein once. Of roughly 1,500,000 distinct CDR3 sequences listed, approximately 40% are singletons. The sequenced sample was blood. These TCRs come from a woman under 30 in good health.

The V gene is TRBV2, the J gene TRBJ2-3, with no clear D. This CDR3 has 8 amino acids. CDR1 is SNHLY and CDR2 is FYNNEI in the germline V gene. Trimming pared 8 bases from V and 7 bases from J, leaving 1 base between. In DNA form, the CDR3 reads TGTGCCAGCCATACGCAGTATTTT. It codes for CASHTQYF.

This clonotype was counted a few times. The J gene is TRBJ1-1, the V gene TRBV21-1. TRBV21-1 is described as a pseudogene. The CDR3 totals 13 residues. The CDR3 DNA follows: TGTGCCAGCAGCAAAGACGAGGGCACTGAAGCTTTCTTT. Residues: CASSKDEGTEAFF.

A few counts support this clonotype. The chain carries TRBV19 and TRBJ2-1; D may be TRBD1 (6 bases). V was cut by 3 bases and J by 0 bases, with 9 bases left in between. The CDR3 totals 15 residues. Germline V lookup: CDR1 LNHDA, CDR2 SQIVND (reference sequence). Here the CDR3 DNA reads TGTGCCAGTAGTATTGAAGGGGGCTCCTACAATGAGCAGTTCTTC. Its translation is CASSIEGGSYNEQFF.

Only a few counts were recorded for this clonotype. CDR3 sequence: CASSLGLSREQFF. CDR3 in DNA: TGTGCCAGCAGTTTAGGTTTGAGTAGGGAGCAGTTCTTC. The V call is TRBV27, the J call TRBJ2-1, with D hard to call. V was shortened by 2 bases and J by 10 bases, with 12 bases between the two germline ends. Germline V gives CDR1 MNHEY, CDR2 SMNVEV (reference sequence). The CDR3 loop spans 13 amino acids.

J is TRBJ2-1 and V is TRBV14; D uncertain. The V end was cut by 0 bases, the J end by 8 bases, with 11 bases between. This CDR3 region has 14 residues. Germline values: CDR1 SGHDN, CDR2 FVKESK. This chain's CDR3 is CASSQDSVQDEQFF. The CDR3 nucleotides are TGTGCCAGCAGCCAAGATTCGGTCCAGGATGAGCAGTTCTTC.

This clonotype has a handful of counts. The chain employs TRBV20-1 and TRBJ2-3; 7 bases are shared with TRBD2. The CDR3 has 16 amino acids. Germline CDR1 DFQATT, CDR2 SNEGSKA (reference sequence). Trimming removed 1 base from V and 7 bases from J; junction bases left unmatched: 14. As DNA, the CDR3 is TGCAGTGCTAGAGGGGCAACGGGAGGCCCAATAAATACGCAGTATTTT. This codes for CSARGATGGPINTQYF.

This rearrangement joins TRBV20-1 to TRBJ1-2; D not certain. CDR3 length: 12 residues. V was clipped by 0 bases and J by 3 bases, with 5 bases between them. The germline CDR1 and CDR2 sequences are DFQATT and SNEGSKA (reference sequence). CDR3 coding DNA: TGCAGTGCTAGAGAGGCCTACTATGGCTACACCTTC. It codes for CSAREAYYGYTF.

The V and J genes are TRBV12-3 or TRBV12-4 and TRBJ1-4; no definite D call. V shed 10 bases and J shed 0 bases, with 9 bases lying between them. The CDR3 spans 13 residues. The CDR3 DNA is TGTGCCATCACCGATGCAACTAATGAAAAACTGTTTTTT. Its translation is CAITDATNEKLFF.

The chain combines TRBV6-2 or TRBV6-3 with TRBJ2-2; 10 bases map to TRBD2. Losses at the gene ends were 6 bases for V and 4 bases for J; bases not matched to a gene: 5. CDR3 length: 15 residues. CDR1 and CDR2 (germline): MNHEY, SVGEGT. The CDR3 reads CASRVAGGSTGELFF. CDR3 nucleotide sequence: TGTGCCAGCAGAGTAGCGGGGGGAAGCACCGGGGAGCTGTTTTTT.

This chain uses TRBV2 with TRBJ2-1; D uncertain. Trimming removed 3 bases from V and 1 base from J, with 10 bases in between. The CDR3 is 15 amino acids. Germline V CDR1 and CDR2: SNHLY, FYNNEI. Here the CDR3 reads CASSDGDLSYNEQFF. The CDR3 DNA follows: TGTGCCAGCAGTGACGGCGATTTATCCTACAATGAGCAGTTCTTC.

This clonotype was detected many times. The CDR3 nucleotides are TGCAGCGCCGCGCCGTCGGGCCGAGATACGCAGTATTTT. This translates into CSAAPSGRDTQYF. The gene calls are TRBV20-1 and TRBJ2-3; D not resolved. CDR1 is DFQATT and CDR2 is SNEGSKA in the germline V gene (reference sequence). The CDR3 extends over 13 amino acids.

The chain combines TRBV7-9 with TRBJ2-1; 7 bases fit TRBD2. V lost 4 bases and J lost 12; bases outside the gene matches: 9. Germline V gene data show CDR1 as SEHNR and CDR2 as FQNEAQ (reference sequence). The CDR3 consists of 13 residues. CDR3 bases: TGTGCCAGCAGCTGGGGGGGGTTTGGCGTGCAGTTCTTC. Translated, it gives CASSWGGFGVQFF.

This clonotype was observed a few times. The chain employs TRBV5-6 and TRBJ2-5, with 8 bases matching TRBD1. V gave up 4 bases and J gave up 3 bases; unmatched junction bases: 5. The CDR3 has 14 residues. Germline V gene data show CDR1 as SGHDT and CDR2 as YYEEEE. CDR3 residues: CASSRDRREETQYF. The CDR3 DNA reads as TGTGCCAGCAGCAGGGACAGGAGAGAAGAGACCCAGTACTTC.

The genes are TRBV30 and TRBJ2-5; perhaps D is TRBD1 or TRBD2 (5 bases each). Between the trimmed V and J ends, which lost 2 bases and 13 bases, there was a span of 17 bases. This CDR3 has 12 residues. The germline V gene has CDR1 GTSNPN and CDR2 SVGIG (reference sequence). CDR3 in amino acids: CAWSTYIGTLYF. CDR3 bases: TGTGCCTGGAGTACTTATATCGGGACGTTGTACTTC.

In regard to this clonotype: The junction and the germline gene differ at one end; a read error may be behind it. CDR3 nucleotide sequence: TGTGCCAGCAGTCGGGGGGGCGTCGGGGTGCTGTTTTTT. It specifies CASSRGGVGVLFF. This sequence joins TRBV12-3 or TRBV12-4 and TRBJ2-2; 8 bases are a match to TRBD2. The length of the CDR3 is 13 residues.

This clonotype was seen only a few times. The genes are TRBV12-3 or TRBV12-4 and TRBJ2-1; TRBD2 aligns across 14 bases. This CDR3 is built from 17 residues. J gave up 2 bases and V 5 bases, and 5 bases lay outside the gene matches. CDR3 bases: TGTGCCAGCAGTCGGACTAGCGGGAGGAGGACCTACAATGAGCAGTTCTTC. Its translation is CASSRTSGRRTYNEQFF.

This clonotype was found a few times. DNA for the CDR3: TGTGCCAGCACCGCGACAGGGGGGAACATGAACACTGAAGCTTTCTTT. It is translated as CASTATGGNMNTEAFF. V and J are TRBV6-6 and TRBJ1-1, with 9 bases that match TRBD1. Per the germline V gene, CDR1 is MNHNY and CDR2 is SVGAGI (reference sequence). With 7 bases clipped from V and 0 bases from J, the junction kept 9 bases outside the gene matches. The CDR3 has 16 residues.

V and J are TRBV18 and TRBJ2-7; a weak D match, TRBD2 (5 bases). This CDR3 is 16 amino acids long. V dropped 3 bases and J dropped 0 bases, with 15 bases sitting between them. Germline V gene data show CDR1 as KGHSH and CDR2 as LQKENI. CDR3 sequence: CASSPLPAANSYEQYF. DNA of the CDR3: TGTGCCAGCTCACCGCTGCCAGCGGCGAACTCCTACGAGCAGTACTTC. Based on the CDR3 plus reference TRBV18 and TRBJ2-7, the full variable domain is NAGVMQNPRHLVRRRGQEARLRCSPMKGHSHVYWYRQLPEEGLKFMVYLQKENIIDESGMPKERFSAEFPKEGPSILRIQQVVRGDSAAYFCASSPLPAANSYEQYFGPGTRLTVT.

The rearrangement joins TRBV27 to TRBJ2-7; TRBD2 matches at 8 bases. V was pared by 1 base and J by 2 bases, with 7 bases of the junction left unmatched. Germline-derived CDR1 and CDR2 are MNHEY and SMNVEV (reference sequence). This CDR3 is 16 amino acids long. The CDR3 protein is CASSLWSGSQPYEQYF. The CDR3 DNA reads TGTGCCAGCAGTTTATGGAGCGGGAGTCAACCCTACGAGCAGTACTTC.

The rearrangement links TRBV2 to TRBJ2-7, with TRBD1 identical over 8 bases. The V gene's germline CDR1 is SNHLY and CDR2 FYNNEI. V lost 6 bases and J lost 5; bases outside the gene matches: 6. The CDR3 spans 13 residues. In DNA, the CDR3 is TGTGCCAGCAGCTTTGACAGGGGCGACGAGCAGTACTTC. It translates to CASSFDRGDEQYF.

A few counts support this clonotype. A much larger clone differs from this one at a single base, so this may be a read error. The chain uses TRBV10-3 and TRBJ1-6, with a possible D match to TRBD1 (5 bases). The CDR3 covers 14 residues. Germline CDR1 reads ENHRY; CDR2 reads SYGVKD. CDR3 nucleotides: TGTGCCATCAGTGTCCGGGACGCTGATTCACCCCCCCACTTT. Its protein product is CAISVRDADSPPHF.

This clonotype was seen more than once but under ten times. The chain couples TRBV7-9 to TRBJ1-1, with D possibly being TRBD1 (5 bases). Germline loops: CDR1 SEHNR, CDR2 FQNEAQ (reference sequence). V was pared by 6 bases and J by 4 bases, with 21 bases between. The CDR3 covers 16 residues. DNA of the CDR3: TGTGCCAGCAGTTCTAACCCGGGAGGGGAGGGCACTGAAGCTTTCTTT. Amino acid sequence: CASSSNPGGEGTEAFF.

The V gene is TRBV20-1, the J gene TRBJ2-3; D is perhaps TRBD2 (6 bases). Deletions cut 5 bases from V and 6 bases from J, with 15 bases between. The CDR3 length is 13 residues. From germline, CDR1 is DFQATT and CDR2 SNEGSKA (reference sequence). CDR3 bases: TGCAGTGCTTATTATAGCGGTGCCGATACGCAGTATTTT. It translates to CSAYYSGADTQYF.

This clonotype was detected only a few times. This sequence joins TRBV20-1 and TRBJ2-7; 9 bases agree with TRBD1. CDR1 is DFQATT and CDR2 is SNEGSKA in the germline V gene (reference sequence). The CDR3 covers 14 residues. Trimming cost V 0 bases and J 3 bases; bases outside gene matches: 3. The DNA of the CDR3 is TGCAGTGCTAGAGAGTGGGACAGGGACTACGAGCAGTACTTC. Translated, it gives CSAREWDRDYEQYF.

The chain recombines TRBV5-1 with TRBJ2-1; 11 nucleotides line up with TRBD2. This CDR3 is built from 17 residues. Germline CDR1 and CDR2: SGHRS and YFSETQ. J was trimmed by 4 bases and V by 2 bases; bases with no gene match: 8. In nucleotides, the CDR3 is TGCGCCAGCAGCTTTGAGGGTAGCGGGAGGGTTTACAATGAGCAGTTCTTC. It specifies CASSFEGSGRVYNEQFF.